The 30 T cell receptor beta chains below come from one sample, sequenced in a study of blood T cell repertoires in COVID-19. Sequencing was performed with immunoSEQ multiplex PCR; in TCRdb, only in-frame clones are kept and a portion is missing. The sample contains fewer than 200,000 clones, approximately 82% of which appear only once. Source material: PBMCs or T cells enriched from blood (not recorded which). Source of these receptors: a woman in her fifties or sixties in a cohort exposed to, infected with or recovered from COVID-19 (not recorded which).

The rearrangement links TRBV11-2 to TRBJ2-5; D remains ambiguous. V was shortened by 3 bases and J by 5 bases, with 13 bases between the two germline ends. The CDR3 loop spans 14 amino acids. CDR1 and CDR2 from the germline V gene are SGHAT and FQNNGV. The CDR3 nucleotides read TGTGCCAGCAGCTTTAGTTTACTCGGGGAGACCCAGTACTTC. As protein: CASSFSLLGETQYF.

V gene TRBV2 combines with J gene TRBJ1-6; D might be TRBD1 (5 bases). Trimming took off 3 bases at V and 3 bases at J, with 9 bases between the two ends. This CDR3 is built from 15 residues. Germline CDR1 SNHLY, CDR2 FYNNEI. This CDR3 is CASSDGQGYNSPLHF. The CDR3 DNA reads TGTGCCAGCAGTGACGGGCAGGGCTATAATTCACCCCTCCACTTT.

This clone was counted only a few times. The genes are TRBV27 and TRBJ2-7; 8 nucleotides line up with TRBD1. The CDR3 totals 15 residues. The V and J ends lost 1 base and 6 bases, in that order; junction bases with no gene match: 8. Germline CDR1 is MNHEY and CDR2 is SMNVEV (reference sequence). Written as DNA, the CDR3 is TGTGCCAGCAGTTTATGGGGGACAGGAGGGTCCGAGCAGTACTTC. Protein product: CASSLWGTGGSEQYF.

The CDR3 spells CATSDPGIPEAFF. The CDR3 DNA reads TGTGCCACCAGTGACCCAGGGATTCCTGAAGCTTTCTTT. The chain uses TRBV24-1 and TRBJ1-1, with TRBD1 as a possible D gene (5 bases). CDR1 is KGHDR and CDR2 is SFDVKD in the germline V gene. The V gene lost 4 bases and the J gene lost 6 bases, with 11 bases spanning the gap. This CDR3 is built from 13 residues.

CDR3: CASSKVGGADTQYF. CDR3 nucleotides: TGTGCCAGCAGCAAAGTCGGGGGGGCAGATACGCAGTATTTT. J is TRBJ2-3 and V is TRBV21-1; the table's D call of TRBD2 was not tested on the DNA. TRBV21-1 has pseudogene status. The CDR3 length is 14 residues.

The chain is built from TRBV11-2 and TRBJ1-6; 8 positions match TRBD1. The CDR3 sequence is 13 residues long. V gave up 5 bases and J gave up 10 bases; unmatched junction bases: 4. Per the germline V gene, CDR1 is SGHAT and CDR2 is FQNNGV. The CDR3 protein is CASSPGGASPLHF. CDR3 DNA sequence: TGTGCCAGCAGCCCAGGGGGCGCGTCACCCCTCCACTTT.

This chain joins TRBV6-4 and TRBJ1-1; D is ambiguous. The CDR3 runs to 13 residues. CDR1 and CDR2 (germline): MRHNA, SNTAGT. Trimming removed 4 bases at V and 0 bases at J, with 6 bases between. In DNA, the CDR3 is TGTGCCAGCAGTGCCGCGCTGAACACTGAAGCTTTCTTT. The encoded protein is CASSAALNTEAFF.

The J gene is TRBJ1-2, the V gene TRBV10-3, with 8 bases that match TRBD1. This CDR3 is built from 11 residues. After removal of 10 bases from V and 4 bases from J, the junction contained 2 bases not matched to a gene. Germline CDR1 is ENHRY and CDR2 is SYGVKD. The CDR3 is CATGTGYGYTF. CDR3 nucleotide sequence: TGTGCCACAGGGACAGGCTATGGCTACACCTTC.

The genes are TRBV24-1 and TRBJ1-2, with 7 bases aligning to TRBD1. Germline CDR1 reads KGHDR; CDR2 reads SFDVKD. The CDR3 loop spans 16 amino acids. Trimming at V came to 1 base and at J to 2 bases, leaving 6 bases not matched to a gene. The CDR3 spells CATSDLNAGGNYGYTF. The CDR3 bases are TGTGCCACCAGTGATTTAAACGCAGGGGGAAACTATGGCTACACCTTC.

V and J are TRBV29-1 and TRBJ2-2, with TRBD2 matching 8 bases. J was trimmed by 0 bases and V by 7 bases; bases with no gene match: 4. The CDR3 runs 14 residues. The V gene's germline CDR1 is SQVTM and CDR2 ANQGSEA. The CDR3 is CSGSGGPNTGELFF. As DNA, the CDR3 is TGCAGCGGCTCGGGAGGGCCGAACACCGGGGAGCTGTTTTTT.

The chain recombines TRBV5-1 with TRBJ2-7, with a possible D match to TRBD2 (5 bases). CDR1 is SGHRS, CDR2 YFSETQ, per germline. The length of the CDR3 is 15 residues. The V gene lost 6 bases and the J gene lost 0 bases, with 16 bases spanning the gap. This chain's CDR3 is CASTAQVGSSYEQYF. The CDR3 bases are TGCGCCAGCACCGCCCAGGTAGGGAGCTCCTACGAGCAGTACTTC.

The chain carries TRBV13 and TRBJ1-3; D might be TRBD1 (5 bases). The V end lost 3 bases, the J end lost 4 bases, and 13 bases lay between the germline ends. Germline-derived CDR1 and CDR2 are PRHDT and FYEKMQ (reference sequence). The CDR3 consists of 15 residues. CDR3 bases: TGTGCCAGCAGCTTTTTGACAGCTGGAGGAAACACCATATATTTT. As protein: CASSFLTAGGNTIYF.

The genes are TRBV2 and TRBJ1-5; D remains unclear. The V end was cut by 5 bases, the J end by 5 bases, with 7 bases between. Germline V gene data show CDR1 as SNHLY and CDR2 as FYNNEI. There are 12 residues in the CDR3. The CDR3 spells CASSLFYQPQHF. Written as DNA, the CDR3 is TGTGCCAGCAGTTTATTTTATCAGCCCCAGCATTTT.

In DNA, the CDR3 is TGTGCCAGCAGTAGCATGGGAAGGACAGGGACTTTCTTT. Amino acids: CASSSMGRTGTFF. V and J are TRBV28 and TRBJ1-1, with 8 bases lining up with TRBD1. CDR3 length equals 13 residues. V shed 5 bases, J shed 12 bases, and the junction held 11 bases outside the gene matches. The germline V gene has CDR1 MDHEN and CDR2 SYDVKM.

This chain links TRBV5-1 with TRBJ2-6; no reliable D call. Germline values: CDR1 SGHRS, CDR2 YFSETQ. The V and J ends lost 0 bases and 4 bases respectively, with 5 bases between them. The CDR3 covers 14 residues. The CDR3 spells CASSLALGANVLTF. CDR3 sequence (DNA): TGCGCCAGCAGCTTGGCTTTGGGGGCCAACGTCCTGACTTTC.

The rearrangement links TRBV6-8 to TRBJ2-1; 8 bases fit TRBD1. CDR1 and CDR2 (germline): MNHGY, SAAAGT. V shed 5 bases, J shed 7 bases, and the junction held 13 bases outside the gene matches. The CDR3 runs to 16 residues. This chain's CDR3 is CASSTSPTRQGNEQFF. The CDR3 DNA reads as TGTGCCAGCAGTACCTCTCCGACTCGACAGGGGAATGAGCAGTTCTTC.

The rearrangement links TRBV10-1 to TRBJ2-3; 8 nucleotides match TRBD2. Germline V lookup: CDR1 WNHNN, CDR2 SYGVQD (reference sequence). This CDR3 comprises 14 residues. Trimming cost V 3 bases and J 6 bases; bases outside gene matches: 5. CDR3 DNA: TGCGCCAGCAGTGACCCGGGAGGGTCCGATACGCAGTATTTT. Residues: CASSDPGGSDTQYF.

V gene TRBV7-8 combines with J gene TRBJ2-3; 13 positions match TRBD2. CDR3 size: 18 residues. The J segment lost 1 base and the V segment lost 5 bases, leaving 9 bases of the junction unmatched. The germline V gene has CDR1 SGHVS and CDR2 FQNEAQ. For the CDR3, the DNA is TGTGCCAGCAGCCTAAGACTAGCGGGGGGCGGGGGCACAGATACGCAGTATTTT. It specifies CASSLRLAGGGGTDTQYF.

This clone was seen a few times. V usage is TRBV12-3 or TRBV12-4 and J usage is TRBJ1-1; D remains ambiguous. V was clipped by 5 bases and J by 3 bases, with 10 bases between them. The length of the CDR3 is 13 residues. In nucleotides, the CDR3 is TGTGCCAGCAGTCCACAGAGATACACTGAAGCTTTCTTT. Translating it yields CASSPQRYTEAFF.

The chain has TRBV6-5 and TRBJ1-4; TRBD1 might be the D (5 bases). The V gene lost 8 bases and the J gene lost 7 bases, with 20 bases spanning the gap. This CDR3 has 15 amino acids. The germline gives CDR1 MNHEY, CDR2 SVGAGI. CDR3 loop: CASAPMKGIGEKLFF. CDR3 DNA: TGTGCCAGCGCCCCCATGAAGGGGATAGGTGAAAAACTGTTTTTT.

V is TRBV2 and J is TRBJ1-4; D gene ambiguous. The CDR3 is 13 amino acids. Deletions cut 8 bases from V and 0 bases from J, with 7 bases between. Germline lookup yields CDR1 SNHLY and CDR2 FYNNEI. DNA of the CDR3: TGTGCCAGCGGAGGACCAACTAATGAAAAACTGTTTTTT. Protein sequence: CASGGPTNEKLFF.

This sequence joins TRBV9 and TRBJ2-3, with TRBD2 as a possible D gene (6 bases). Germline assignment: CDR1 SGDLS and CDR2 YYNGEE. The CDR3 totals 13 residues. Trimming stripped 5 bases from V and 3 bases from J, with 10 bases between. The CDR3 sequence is CASSGTPTDTQYF. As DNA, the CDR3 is TGTGCCAGCAGTGGGACTCCAACAGATACGCAGTATTTT.

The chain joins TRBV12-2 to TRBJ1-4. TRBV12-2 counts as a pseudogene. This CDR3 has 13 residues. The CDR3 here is CASRLSGGVDSFF. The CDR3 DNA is TGTGCAAGTCGCTTATCAGGCGGAGTGGACTCGTTTTTT.

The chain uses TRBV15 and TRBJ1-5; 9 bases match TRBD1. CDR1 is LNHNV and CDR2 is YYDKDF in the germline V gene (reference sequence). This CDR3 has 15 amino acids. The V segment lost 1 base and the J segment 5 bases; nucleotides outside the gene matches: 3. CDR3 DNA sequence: TGTGCCACCAGCAGAGGGGGACAGGGCCATCAGCCCCAGCATTTT. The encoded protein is CATSRGGQGHQPQHF.

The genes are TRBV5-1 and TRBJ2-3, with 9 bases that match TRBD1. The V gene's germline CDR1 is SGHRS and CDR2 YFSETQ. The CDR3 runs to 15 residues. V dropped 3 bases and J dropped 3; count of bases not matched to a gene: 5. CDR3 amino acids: CASSSNRGLTDTQYF. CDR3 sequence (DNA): TGCGCCAGCAGCTCGAACAGGGGGCTGACAGATACGCAGTATTTT.

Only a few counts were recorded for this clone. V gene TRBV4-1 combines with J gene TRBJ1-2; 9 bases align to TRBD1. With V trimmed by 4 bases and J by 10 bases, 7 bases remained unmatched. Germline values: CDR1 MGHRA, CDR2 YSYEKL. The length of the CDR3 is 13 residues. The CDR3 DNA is TGCGCCAGCAGCCGTGGGGACAGGGCAAACTACACCTTC. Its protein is CASSRGDRANYTF.

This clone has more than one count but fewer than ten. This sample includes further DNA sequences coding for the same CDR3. CDR3 in amino acids: CASSTGSYEQYF. The CDR3 coding sequence is TGTGCCAGCAGCACAGGGTCCTACGAGCAGTACTTC. This chain uses TRBV28 with TRBJ2-7; perhaps TRBD1 as D (6 bases). This CDR3 has 12 amino acids. Looked up from germline, CDR1 is MDHEN and CDR2 is SYDVKM. V lost 6 bases to trimming and J lost 1 base, with 7 bases between them.

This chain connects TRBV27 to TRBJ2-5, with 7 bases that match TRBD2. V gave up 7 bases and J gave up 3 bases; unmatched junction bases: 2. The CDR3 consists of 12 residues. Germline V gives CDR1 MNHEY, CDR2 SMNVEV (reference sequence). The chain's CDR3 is CASMGGKETQYF. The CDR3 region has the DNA TGTGCCAGCATGGGAGGGAAAGAGACCCAGTACTTC.

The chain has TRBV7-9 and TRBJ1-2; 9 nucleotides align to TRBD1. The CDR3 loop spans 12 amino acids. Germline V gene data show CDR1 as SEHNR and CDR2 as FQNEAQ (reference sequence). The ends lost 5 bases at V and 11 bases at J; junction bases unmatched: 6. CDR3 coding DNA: TGTGCCAGCAGCCCCGACAGGGGGGCATACACCTTC. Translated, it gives CASSPDRGAYTF.

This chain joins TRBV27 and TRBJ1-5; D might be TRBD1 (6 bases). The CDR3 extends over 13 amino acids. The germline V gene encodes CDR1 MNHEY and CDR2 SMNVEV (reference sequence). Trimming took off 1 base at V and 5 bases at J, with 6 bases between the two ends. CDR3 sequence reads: CASSLYRDQPQHF. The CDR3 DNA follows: TGTGCCAGCAGTTTATACAGGGATCAGCCCCAGCATTTT.